The count of the clone carrying this T cell receptor beta chain is one. The target antigen is unknown. The data are from a study of Graves' ophthalmopathy and Graves' hyperthyroidism. Study-wide results and caveats: For separating ophthalmopathy from stable hyperthyroidism, a 13-signature model gave 85% to 90% sensitivity and about 80% specificity.

CDR1 is SGHTA and CDR2 is FQGNSA in the germline V gene. The CDR3 runs to 15 residues. V shed 4 bases, J shed 5 bases, and the junction held 9 bases outside the gene matches. Amplification targeted the TCR beta CDR3 regions, with RNA transcripts as the source material. Following a first-round RT-PCR that used HTBI primers, a second-round multiplex PCR was carried out. TCRdb passed the multiplex PCR reads through MiXCR, listing each CDR3 protein once. This sample has fewer than 350,000 distinct CDR3 sequences; around a sixth occur once, and the top ten carry 9% to 15%. The V gene is TRBV7-2, the J gene TRBJ2-5, with TRBD2 identical over 8 bases. Sequenced material: peripheral blood. The TCR sequence derives from an adult man with Graves' ophthalmopathy. Written as DNA, the CDR3 is TGTGCCAGCAGCTATCGGACTAGCAGACCGGAGACCCAGTACTTC. It yields the protein CASSYRTSRPETQYF.